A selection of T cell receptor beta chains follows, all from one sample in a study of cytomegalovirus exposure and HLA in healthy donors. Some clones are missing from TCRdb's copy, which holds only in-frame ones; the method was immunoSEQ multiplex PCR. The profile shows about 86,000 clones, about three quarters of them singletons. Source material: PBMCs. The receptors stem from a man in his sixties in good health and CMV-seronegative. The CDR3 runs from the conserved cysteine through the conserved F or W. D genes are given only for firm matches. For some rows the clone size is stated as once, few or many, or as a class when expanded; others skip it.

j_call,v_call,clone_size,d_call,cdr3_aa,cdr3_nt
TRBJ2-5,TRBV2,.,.,CASSRQGTMETQYF,TGTGCCAGCAGTAGGCAGGGGACGATGGAGACCCAGTACTTC
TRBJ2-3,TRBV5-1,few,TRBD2,CASSHGLAGGYSTDTQYF,TGCGCCAGCAGCCATGGACTAGCGGGGGGATATAGCACAGATACGCAGTATTTT
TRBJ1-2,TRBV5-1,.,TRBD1,CASGALGTGGGSGTF,TGCGCCAGCGGGGCCCTAGGGACAGGGGGCGGCAGTGGCACCTTC
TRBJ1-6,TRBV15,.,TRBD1,CATSRDGTGGSSPLHF,TGTGCCACCAGCAGAGATGGGACAGGGGGTAGTTCACCCCTCCACTTT
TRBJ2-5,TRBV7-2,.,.,CASSWGGARETQYF,TGTGCCAGCAGCTGGGGGGGGGCCCGGGAGACCCAGTACTTC
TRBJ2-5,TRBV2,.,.,CASKEGAGKETQYF,TGTGCCAGCAAGGAGGGAGCAGGCAAAGAGACCCAGTACTTC
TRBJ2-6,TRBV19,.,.,CASSIGARALFRGANVLTF,TGTGCCAGTAGTATAGGGGCCAGGGCCTTGTTCCGCGGGGCCAACGTCCTGACTTTC
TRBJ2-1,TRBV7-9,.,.,CSSSFGDNEQFF,TGTTCCAGCAGCTTCGGAGACAATGAGCAGTTCTTC
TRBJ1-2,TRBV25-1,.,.,CASSGYGGGEDYGYTF,TGTGCCAGCAGTGGTTACGGGGGGGGCGAAGACTATGGCTACACCTTC
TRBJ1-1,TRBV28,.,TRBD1,CASSSHGTGNTEAFF,TGTGCCAGCAGTTCCCATGGGACAGGGAACACTGAAGCTTTCTTT
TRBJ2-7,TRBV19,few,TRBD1,CASGPTGAYEQYF,TGTGCCAGTGGTCCGACAGGGGCCTACGAGCAGTACTTC
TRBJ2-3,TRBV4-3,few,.,CASSPHNEDTQYF,TGCGCCAGCAGCCCTCACAATGAAGATACGCAGTATTTT
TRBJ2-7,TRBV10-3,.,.,CAISAQGVAGVHEQYF,TGTGCCATCAGTGCACAGGGGGTAGCGGGAGTTCACGAGCAGTACTTC
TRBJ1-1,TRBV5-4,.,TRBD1,CASSLGTGSKVAFF,TGTGCCAGCAGCTTGGGGACAGGGTCAAAGGTGGCTTTCTTT
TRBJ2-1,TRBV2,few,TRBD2,CASGRGTTYNEQFF,TGTGCCAGCGGGCGGGGGACTACCTACAATGAGCAGTTCTTC
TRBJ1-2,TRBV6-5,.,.,CASSYSGRPTNYGYTF,TGTGCCAGCAGTTACTCGGGCAGGCCCACAAACTATGGCTACACCTTC
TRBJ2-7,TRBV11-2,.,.,CASSLDREPYEQYF,TGTGCCAGCAGCTTAGATCGGGAACCCTACGAGCAGTACTTC
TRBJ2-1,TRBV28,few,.,CASSLFSGGTVSNEQFF,TGTGCCAGCAGTTTATTTTCAGGGGGGACAGTCTCGAATGAGCAGTTCTTC